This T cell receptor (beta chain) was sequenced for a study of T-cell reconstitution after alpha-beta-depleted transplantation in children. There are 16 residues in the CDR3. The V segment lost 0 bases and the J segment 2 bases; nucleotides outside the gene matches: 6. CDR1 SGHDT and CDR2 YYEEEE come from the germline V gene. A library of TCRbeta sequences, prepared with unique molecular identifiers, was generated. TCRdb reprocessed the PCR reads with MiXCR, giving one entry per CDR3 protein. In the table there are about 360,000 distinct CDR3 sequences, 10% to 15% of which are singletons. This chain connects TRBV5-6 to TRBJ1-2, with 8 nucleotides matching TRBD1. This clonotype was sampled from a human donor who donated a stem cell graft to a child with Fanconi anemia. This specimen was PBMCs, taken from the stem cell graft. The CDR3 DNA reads TGTGCCAGCAGCTTGGGATGGGACAGGTTGAACTATGGCTACACCTTC. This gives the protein CASSLGWDRLNYGYTF.